The clone carrying this TCR beta chain was detected a few times. The antigen remains unidentified. The data originate from a study of T cells in Graves' hyperthyroidism and ophthalmopathy. The wider study: Upon initial diagnosis and before any treatment, peripheral blood was collected.

Whole-study results and caveats: Blood also held most thyroid clonotypes expanded beyond 0.001.

What was amplified from RNA transcripts were TCR beta CDR3 regions. First-round RT-PCR of the TCR CDR3 relied on the HTBI primer set. TCRdb analysed the multiplex PCR reads with MiXCR anew, one entry per CDR3 protein. The sample has approximately 600,000 distinct CDR3 sequences, roughly 20% seen once. Exclusions: uncontrolled infection, other autoimmune disease, pregnancy, lactation. Using more than 7.5 ml of fresh peripheral blood, PBMCs were prepared. Sample: blood. The origin of this receptor is a man between 25 and 39 years old with Graves' ophthalmopathy.

This CDR3 reads CSVADRDYGYTF. CDR3 DNA: TGCAGCGTTGCAGACAGAGACTATGGCTACACCTTC. The J gene is TRBJ1-2, the V gene TRBV29-1, with a possible D match to TRBD1 (5 bases). V was trimmed by 4 bases and J by 3 bases, leaving 9 bases between them. CDR1 is SQVTM and CDR2 is ANQGSEA in the germline V gene. The CDR3 length is 12 residues.